Given below is one TCR beta chain in context. While infection was still active, Seattle patients were enrolled and then followed longitudinally. Sequenced by immunoSEQ multiplex PCR; TCRdb stores in-frame clones only, minus some. The table lists 250,000 to 300,000 clones, 65% to 90% of them singletons. This entry comes from a study of blood T cell repertoires in COVID-19. Study in general: Material from acute and convalescent COVID-19 was sourced from the United States, Italy and Spain.

Sequenced material: peripheral blood. This clonotype originated in a woman aged 70-85 years with COVID-19, enrolled during active disease.

The CDR3 loop is CASSAGLYEQYF. The CDR3 bases are TGTGCCAGCAGCGCGGGGCTCTACGAGCAGTACTTC. V and J are TRBV14 and TRBJ2-7; a possible D gene is TRBD2 (6 bases). This CDR3 region has 12 residues. Trimming removed 5 bases at V and 3 bases at J, with 8 bases between. Germline lookup yields CDR1 SGHDN and CDR2 FVKESK. Complete variable domain (other parts from reference TRBV14 and TRBJ2-7): EAGVTQFPSHSVIEKGQTVTLRCDPISGHDNLYWYRRVMGKEIKFLLHFVKESKQDESGMPNNRFLAERTGGTYSTLKVQPAELEDSGVYFCASSAGLYEQYFGPGTRLTVT.